This T cell receptor beta chain was recovered during a study of blood T cell repertoires in COVID-19 (dated by TCRdb to 2018 to 2020). A note on the overall study: The collaborator samples originated in the United States, Italy and Spain and spanned the acute and convalescent phases of COVID-19. The prospective study material was composed of cDNA or gDNA derived from T cells, B-cell-depleted T cells, or PBMCs. Deeply sampled blood TCRbeta repertoires from subjects exposed to, actively infected with, or recovered from COVID-19 were included in the dataset. A freely available public database, intended as a resource for researchers studying the immune response to SARS-CoV-2, is where the repertoires were released. Samples were obtained from the ongoing ImmuneRACE study (first 160 participants) and from 1,254 subjects provided by 6 global collaborators. Nearly every sample came with metadata listing a de-identified subject ID, COVID-19 status, age in years and sex. HLA class I and class II types, where available, came from metadata supplied by the sample provider rather than from assay-based typing.

TCRbeta CDR3 regions were amplified from genomic DNA using the immunoSEQ Assay, a bias-controlled multiplex PCR. The original pipeline was this. Nucleated cell counts per sample were estimated from amplification of reference gene primers within the assay. To quantify the absolute abundance of each unique TCRbeta CDR3 rearrangement, sequence reads were collapsed and filtered. For each sample, productive Simpson clonality was calculated as the square root of Simpson's diversity index over productive rearrangements. As stored in TCRdb, this immuneACCESS dataset retains in-frame rearrangements with V and J assigned. A fraction of the clones does not appear; measured against another copy, unresolved V genes explain less than half of the discrepancy, and the remainder lacks a known reason. Clonal size and the V and J genes are those of that table, whereas D and trimming came from the DNA. The table for this sample lists some 220,000 clones; 85% of them were counted only once. The biggest ten clones account for more than 6% of the sample.

Collaborating institutions collected whole blood in K2EDTA tubes following their own protocols. For TCRbeta analysis, collaborators shipped samples as frozen whole blood, isolated PBMCs, or DNA extracted from either of those sample types. Its CDR3 holds 18 amino acids, cysteine through phenylalanine. The entry retains the CDR3 DNA only, 54 bases that are in frame from base 1. The germline V gene (reference sequence) yields PRHDT for CDR1 and FYEKMQ for CDR2. Compared with germline, V lacks 2 bases and J lacks 3 bases; bases without a gene match: 9. Comment on this clone: Its cognate antigen has yet to be identified. Per-base quality was not reported, and no clone a single base away is much larger than it.

General study outcomes and caveats: How much clinical and demographic metadata was included differed by source and by participant, and the metadata was provided uncurated.

The sequence links TRBV13 to TRBJ2-7, and TRBD2 aligns with 14 junction nucleotides. The sequenced material came from peripheral blood. The receptor comes from a woman aged 55-70 years with active or convalescent COVID-19. The DNA reads as follows: TGTGCCAGCAGCTTAAACTTCGGGACTAGCGGGAGAGGCTACGAGCAGTACTTC. This gives the protein CASSLNFGTSGRGYEQYF.